The clone carrying this TCR beta chain was picked up a small number of times. V was cut by 0 bases and J by 2 bases, with 13 bases left in between. The CDR3 spans 16 residues. Germline assignment: CDR1 SGHKS and CDR2 YYEKEE (reference sequence). These data belong to a study of blood T cells in healthy people across ages. Then a second PCR, running about 7 to 11 cycles, was carried out with a sample-barcoded 5' primer and a J-beta primer mix. TCRdb analysed the 5' RACE reads with MiXCR anew, one entry per CDR3 protein. The sample holds hundreds of thousands of distinct CDR3 sequences, 40% to 65% seen once.

The sequenced sample was blood. The clonotype originates from a man aged 80 or over in good health. The chain combines TRBV5-5 with TRBJ2-3; a possible D gene is TRBD1 (6 bases). CDR3 coding DNA: TGTGCCAGCAGCTTGGCACCGACAGGTCTCACAGATACGCAGTATTTT. This codes for CASSLAPTGLTDTQYF.